This T cell receptor (beta chain) emerged from a study of blood T cell repertoires in COVID-19. Study in general: Some COVID-19 samples were acute and others convalescent; all came from the United States, Italy and Spain.

In germline, CDR1 is MNHEY, CDR2 SVGAGI. Trimming at V came to 6 bases and at J to 7 bases, leaving 6 bases not matched to a gene. The CDR3 contains 13 residues. Under the authors' procedure: Quantification of nucleated cells was approximated via reference gene primer amplification. Assay used: immunoSEQ multiplex PCR; TCRdb lists only in-frame clones, some missing. V and J calls and clone size come straight from that table; D and trimming were deduced from the DNA. The sample comprises approximately 77,000 clones, roughly 80% of which are singletons, and 18% rests with the top ten. The specimen was peripheral blood. The chain links TRBV6-5 to TRBJ1-2; 9 nucleotides line up with TRBD1. The receptor's source is a woman aged 60-70 years with acute or convalescent COVID-19. DNA of the CDR3: TGTGCCAGCAGCCCCGACAGGGGGGCTGGCTACACCTTC. This encodes CASSPDRGAGYTF.